This record looks at one T cell receptor beta chain sequence and its context. Antigen unknown. The data were obtained in a study of blood T cells in healthy people across ages. Together with a sample-barcoded 5' primer, a J-beta primer mix was included in a second PCR lasting about 7 to 11 cycles. TCRdb called the 5' RACE reads again in MiXCR, with one record for every CDR3 protein. The data contain over 1,300,000 distinct CDR3 sequences, around 55% of them seen just once; the ten biggest clones take up 6.5% to 8.5%. This CDR3 is built from 14 residues. Trimming stripped 7 bases from V and 1 base from J, with 12 bases between. Study outcomes and limitations: Diversity estimates from one million T cells were considered underestimates. A greater number of naive CD4+ cells and higher diversity distinguished long-lived donors from aged donors.

Per sample, a minimum of 6 million PBMCs were isolated. No fewer than 5.5 micrograms of total RNA were isolated from every sample. The chain couples TRBV12-3 or TRBV12-4 to TRBJ2-3; no firm D call. The sequence derives from a man between 18 and 35 years old in good health. Material: blood. CDR3 sequence: CASKASTGTDTQYF. In DNA, the CDR3 is TGTGCCAGCAAAGCCTCTACCGGCACAGATACGCAGTATTTT.